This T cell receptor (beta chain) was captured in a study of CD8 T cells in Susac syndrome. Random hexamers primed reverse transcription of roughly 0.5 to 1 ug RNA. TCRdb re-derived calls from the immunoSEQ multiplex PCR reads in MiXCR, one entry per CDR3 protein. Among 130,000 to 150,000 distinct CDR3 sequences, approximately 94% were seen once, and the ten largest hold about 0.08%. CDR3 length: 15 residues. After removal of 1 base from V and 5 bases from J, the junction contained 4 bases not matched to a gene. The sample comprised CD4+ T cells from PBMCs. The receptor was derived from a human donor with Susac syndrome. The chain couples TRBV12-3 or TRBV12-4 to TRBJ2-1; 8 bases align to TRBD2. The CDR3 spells CASSLESGGDNEQFF. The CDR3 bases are TGTGCCAGCAGTTTAGAGTCGGGAGGGGACAATGAGCAGTTCTTC.